This TCR beta chain was profiled in a study of cytomegalovirus exposure and HLA in healthy donors. Repertoires were generated with immunoSEQ multiplex PCR, while TCRdb's copy carries only in-frame clones and drops some. This sample carries around 170,000 clones, 85% of them seen once, and the ten largest clones take about 15%. The CDR3 extends over 14 amino acids. CDR1 is SEHNR, CDR2 FQNEAQ, per germline (reference sequence). V lost 1 base, J lost 1 base, and 8 bases lay in between. Among the 110 or so subjects of the validation cohort, separate from the approximately 660-subject first cohort, were the donors.

Sequencing input: PBMCs. The rearrangement links TRBV7-9 to TRBJ2-7; D may be TRBD1 (6 bases). The sequence came from a man younger than 35 in good health and CMV-seropositive. The CDR3 spells CASSLVGASYEQYF. Written as DNA, the CDR3 is TGTGCCAGCAGCTTAGTGGGGGCTTCCTACGAGCAGTACTTC.